This entry lists 5 T cell receptor beta chains sequenced from one sample in a study of blood T cells in healthy people across ages (dated by TCRdb to between 2014 and 2017). Library generation was performed with 5' RACE. Sequenced using an Illumina HiSeq 2500. A second PCR of about 7 to 12 cycles was run with a J-beta primer mix and a sample-barcoded 5' primer. The public reads were reprocessed in TCRdb via fastp at Q25 and MiXCR, keeping in-frame beta chains. Entries are consolidated by CDR3 protein sequence, retaining the most common genes and DNA. The sample data list around 700,000 distinct CDR3 sequences, and 25% of these were observed just once. 9.4% of the sample rests with the top ten. This same sample was also part of a study on T cells of mothers and their children.

The sample consisted of blood. All receptors derive from a boy aged 10-17 years in good health.

In its sample, this clonotype was seen a few times. The rearrangement uses TRBV7-2 and TRBJ2-5; D is ambiguous. The CDR3 covers 14 residues. The V and J ends lost 7 bases and 5 bases respectively, with 17 bases between them. Germline CDR1 is SGHTA and CDR2 is FQGNSA. The CDR3 spells CASTPTGGWETQYF. DNA of the CDR3: TGTGCCAGCACCCCCACTGGCGGATGGGAGACCCAGTACTTC.

This clonotype has just a few counts. The chain has TRBV29-1 and TRBJ2-5; TRBD2 matches at 10 bases. V lost 5 bases and J lost 1; bases outside the gene matches: 4. The CDR3 extends over 14 amino acids. CDR1 and CDR2 (germline): SQVTM, ANQGSEA. CDR3 loop: CSVILAGSQETQYF. The CDR3 coding sequence is TGCAGCGTTATACTAGCGGGGTCCCAAGAGACCCAGTACTTC. The full variable domain, in which reference TRBV29-1 and TRBJ2-5 provide the parts outside the CDR3, is SAVISQKPSRDICQRGTSLTIQCQVDSQVTMMFWYRQQPGQSLTLIATANQGSEATYESGFVIDKFPISRPNLTFSTLTVSNMSPEDSSIYLCSVILAGSQETQYFGPGTRLLVL.

J is TRBJ2-3 and V is TRBV2, with 11 positions matching TRBD2. CDR1 SNHLY and CDR2 FYNNEI come from the germline V gene. This CDR3 comprises 20 residues. The trim removed 6 bases at V and 1 base at J, leaving 18 bases unmatched. In DNA form, the CDR3 reads TGTGCCAGCAGCAGACGACTAGCGGGAAAGGGGTCGGCTCGCACAGATACGCAGTATTTT. This sequence encodes CASSRRLAGKGSARTDTQYF.

This clonotype came up a few times. The chain carries TRBV24-1 and TRBJ2-2; D ambiguous. The germline V and J ends were trimmed by 6 bases and 0 bases, with 13 bases remaining between them. The CDR3 has 16 residues. Per the germline V gene, CDR1 is KGHDR and CDR2 is SFDVKD. The CDR3 loop reads CATSRVTAPNTGELFF. The CDR3 nucleotides read TGTGCCACCAGTCGCGTTACGGCCCCGAACACCGGGGAGCTGTTTTTT.

This chain uses TRBV25-1 with TRBJ2-7; 7 positions agree with TRBD1. The germline gives CDR1 MGHDK, CDR2 SYGVNS. Trimming cost V 3 bases and J 8 bases; bases outside gene matches: 16. This CDR3 comprises 16 residues. CDR3 residues: CASSDRDARGLLQQYF. The CDR3 nucleotides read TGTGCCAGCAGTGACCGGGACGCGAGGGGGCTGCTTCAGCAGTACTTC.